A selection of T cell receptor beta chains follows, all from one sample in a study of T cell repertoires in cytomegalovirus infection. What these receptors recognize is not known. TCRdb reanalysed the reads using MiXCR and keeps one entry per CDR3 protein. The sample contains 750,000 to 950,000 distinct CDR3 sequences, about 27% of which appear only once. Here the sequenced sample was cultured CD8+ T cells from PBMCs, taken from culture after CMV antigen stimulation. The source of these receptors is a human donor in good health (CMV status not recorded). Some clones in this sample may be carry-over from other donors' samples. CDR3s include the opening cysteine and the closing phenylalanine or tryptophan. The D gene is left open where the match is weak. Rows may omit the clone size; those that give it use once, few, many or a size class.

v_gene	d_gene	abundance	len	j_gene	CDR3nt	CDR3aa
TRBV7-9	-	-	14	TRBJ2-5	TGTGCCAGCAGCTACATCCCCCCGGGGGAGACCCAGTACTTC	CASSYIPPGETQYF
TRBV10-1	TRBD1	-	12	TRBJ2-7	TGCGCCAGCAGTGTGGACAGGGTCGAGCAGTACTTC	CASSVDRVEQYF
TRBV25-1	-	few	18	TRBJ1-1	TGTGCCAGCAGTGAATATTACCAGATGGGCTCGGGGAACACTGAAGCTTTCTTT	CASSEYYQMGSGNTEAFF
TRBV20-1	TRBD2	many	15	TRBJ2-1	TGCAGTGCTGCCGGCGGGGGGCGGTCGATCAATGAGCAGTTCTTC	CSAAGGGRSINEQFF
TRBV12-3/TRBV12-4	TRBD1	-	15	TRBJ1-5	TGTGCCAGCAGTTTCCGGGACAGCGCAACGGAGCCCCAGCATTTT	CASSFRDSATEPQHF
TRBV7-4	TRBD2	once	12	TRBJ2-7	TGTGCCAGCCGGGGGGTGCAGATGGAGCAGTACTTC	CASRGVQMEQYF
TRBV20-1	-	-	13	TRBJ2-3	TGCAGTGCAGGGGACCCCAGGGCAGATACGCAGTATTTT	CSAGDPRADTQYF
TRBV4-1	TRBD1	many	15	TRBJ1-5	TGCGCCAGCAGCCAAGGAATCCAGGGGGTTCAGCCCCAGCATTTT	CASSQGIQGVQPQHF
TRBV6-5	-	-	15	TRBJ2-7	TGTGCCAGCAGTTACTCTTGGGCCCAGGGCTACGAGCAGTACTTC	CASSYSWAQGYEQYF
TRBV4-1	-	-	14	TRBJ2-3	TGCGCCAGCAGCCAAGAAATAGTTCCCGATACGCAGTATTTT	CASSQEIVPDTQYF
TRBV7-9	-	-	14	TRBJ2-1	TGTGCCAGCAGCTTAGTCATCAGTTACAATGAGCAGTTCTTC	CASSLVISYNEQFF
TRBV4-3	-	few	16	TRBJ2-5	TGCGCCAGCAGCCAACGGAGGGGACGCCCTCCTAAGACCCAGTACTTC	CASSQRRGRPPKTQYF
TRBV6-6	-	-	15	TRBJ1-2	TGTGCCAGCAGTTACGTCAGGGCAGAAGGTGAGGGCTACACCTTC	CASSYVRAEGEGYTF
TRBV7-6	-	many	18	TRBJ1-3	TGTGCCAGCAGCTTAAAATGGCCCGGGTCAGACGAAGGAAACACCATATATTTT	CASSLKWPGSDEGNTIYF
TRBV6-2/TRBV6-3	-	many	15	TRBJ1-1	TGTGCCAGCCGAGTTCCTTCTCCCCTTAACACTGAAGCTTTCTTT	CASRVPSPLNTEAFF
TRBV7-8	-	many	12	TRBJ2-3	TGTGCCAGCAGCCCTCTCCGAGATACGCAGTATTTT	CASSPLRDTQYF
TRBV6-1	-	few	15	TRBJ2-1	TGTGCCAGCAGTGAACTGGACTGGGGTTACAATGAGCAGTTCTTC	CASSELDWGYNEQFF
TRBV12-3/TRBV12-4	-	many	12	TRBJ1-1	TGTGCCAGCAGTCCCGGTCGGATCGGGGCTTTCTTT	CASSPGRIGAFF
TRBV27	-	-	12	TRBJ2-2	TGTGCCAGCAGTTTAGCCTTCGGGGAGCTGTTTTTT	CASSLAFGELFF
TRBV12-3/TRBV12-4	-	many	14	TRBJ1-2	TGTGCCAGCAGTGTTGACCCGAACCGGGGTGGCTACACCTTC	CASSVDPNRGGYTF
TRBV7-9	-	few	16	TRBJ2-5	TGTGCCAGCAGCTTATCAGCGGGCCGCCCGAGGGAGACCCAGTACTTC	CASSLSAGRPRETQYF
TRBV9	-	-	14	TRBJ2-7	TGTGCCAGCAGCGTGGCGGACTGGACCTACGAGCAGTACTTC	CASSVADWTYEQYF
TRBV9	-	-	15	TRBJ2-3	TGTGCCAGCAGCGTAGGTGACAGCAACACAGATACGCAGTATTTT	CASSVGDSNTDTQYF
TRBV10-3	-	few	15	TRBJ2-2	TGTGCCATCAGCCCCGGGATCATGAACACCGGGGAGCTGTTTTTT	CAISPGIMNTGELFF